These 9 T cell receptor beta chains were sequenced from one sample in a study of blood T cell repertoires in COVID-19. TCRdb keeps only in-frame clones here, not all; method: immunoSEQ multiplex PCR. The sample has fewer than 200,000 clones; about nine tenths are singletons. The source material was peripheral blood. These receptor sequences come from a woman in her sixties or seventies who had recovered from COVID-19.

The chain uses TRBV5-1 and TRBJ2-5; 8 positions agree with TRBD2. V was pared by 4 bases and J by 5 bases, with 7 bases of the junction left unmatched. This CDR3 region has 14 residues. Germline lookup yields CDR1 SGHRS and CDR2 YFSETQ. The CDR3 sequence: CASSNSGAGETQYF. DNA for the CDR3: TGCGCCAGCAGCAATAGCGGGGCTGGGGAGACCCAGTACTTC.

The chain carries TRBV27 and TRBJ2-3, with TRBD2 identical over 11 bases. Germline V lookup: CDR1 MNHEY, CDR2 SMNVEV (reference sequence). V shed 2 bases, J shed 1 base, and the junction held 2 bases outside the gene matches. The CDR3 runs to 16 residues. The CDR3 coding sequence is TGTGCCAGCAGTTTACCGACTAGCGGGGGCACAGATACGCAGTATTTT. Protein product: CASSLPTSGGTDTQYF.

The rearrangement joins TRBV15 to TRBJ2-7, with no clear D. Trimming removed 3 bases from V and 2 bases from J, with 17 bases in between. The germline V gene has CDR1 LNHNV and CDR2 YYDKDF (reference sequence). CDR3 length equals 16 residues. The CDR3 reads CATSRDGYLSPYEQYF. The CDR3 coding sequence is TGTGCCACCAGCAGGGATGGATACCTTAGCCCCTACGAGCAGTACTTC.

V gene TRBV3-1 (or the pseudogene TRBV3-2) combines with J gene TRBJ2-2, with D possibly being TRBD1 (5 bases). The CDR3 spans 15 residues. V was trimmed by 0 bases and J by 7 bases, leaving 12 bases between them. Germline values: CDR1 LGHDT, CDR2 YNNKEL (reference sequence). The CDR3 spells CASSQDLRGHGELFF. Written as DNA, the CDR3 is TGTGCCAGCAGCCAAGATCTAAGGGGCCACGGGGAGCTGTTTTTT.

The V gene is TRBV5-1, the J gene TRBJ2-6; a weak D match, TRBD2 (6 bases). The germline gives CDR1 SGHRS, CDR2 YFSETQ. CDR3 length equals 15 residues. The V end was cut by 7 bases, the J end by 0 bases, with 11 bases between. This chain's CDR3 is CASALGGSGANVLTF. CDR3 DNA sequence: TGCGCCAGCGCCCTCGGGGGCTCTGGGGCCAACGTCCTGACTTTC.

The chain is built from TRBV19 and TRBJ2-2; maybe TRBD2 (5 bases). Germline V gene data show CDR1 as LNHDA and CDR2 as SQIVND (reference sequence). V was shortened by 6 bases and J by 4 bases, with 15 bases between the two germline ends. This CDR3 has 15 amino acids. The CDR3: CASRYIGEGTGELFF. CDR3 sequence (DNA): TGTGCCAGTAGATATATCGGGGAAGGCACCGGGGAGCTGTTTTTT. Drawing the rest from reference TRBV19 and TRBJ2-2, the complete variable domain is DGGITQSPKYLFRKEGQNVTLSCEQNLNHDAMYWYRQDPGQGLRLIYYSQIVNDFQKGDIAEGYSVSREKKESFPLTVTSAQKNPTAFYLCASRYIGEGTGELFFGEGSRLTVL.

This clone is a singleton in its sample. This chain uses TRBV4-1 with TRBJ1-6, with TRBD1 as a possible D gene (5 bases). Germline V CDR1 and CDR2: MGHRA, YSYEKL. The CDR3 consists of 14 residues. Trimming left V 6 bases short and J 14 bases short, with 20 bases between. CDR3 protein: CASRSGEGTLTLHF. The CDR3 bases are TGCGCCAGCAGGTCGGGGGAGGGGACCTTGACCCTCCACTTT.

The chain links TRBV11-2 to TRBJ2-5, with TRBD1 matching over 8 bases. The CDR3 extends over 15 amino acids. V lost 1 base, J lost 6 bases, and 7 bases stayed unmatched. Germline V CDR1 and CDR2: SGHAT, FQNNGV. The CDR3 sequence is CASSLVGQAFQTQYF. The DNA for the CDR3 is TGTGCCAGCAGCTTAGTGGGACAGGCCTTCCAGACCCAGTACTTC. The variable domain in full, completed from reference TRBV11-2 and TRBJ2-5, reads EAGVAQSPRYKIIEKRQSVAFWCNPISGHATLYWYQQILGQGPKLLIQFQNNGVVDDSQLPKDRFSAERLKGVDSTLKIQPAKLEDSAVYLCASSLVGQAFQTQYFGPGTRLLVL.

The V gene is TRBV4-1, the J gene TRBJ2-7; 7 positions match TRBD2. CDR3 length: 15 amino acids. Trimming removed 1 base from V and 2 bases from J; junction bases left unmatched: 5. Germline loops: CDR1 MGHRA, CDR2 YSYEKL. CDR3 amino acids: CASSQVERGAYEQYF. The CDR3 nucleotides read TGCGCCAGCAGCCAAGTAGAACGGGGGGCCTACGAGCAGTACTTC.